This is a list of T cell receptor beta chains from one sample in a study of cytomegalovirus exposure and HLA in healthy donors. Generated by immunoSEQ multiplex PCR, the TCRdb table keeps only in-frame clones and is missing some. The repertoire has more than 65,000 clones, roughly 80% of them found once; the top ten carry less than 25%. The source material was PBMCs. These receptor sequences come from a woman in her thirties or forties in good health and CMV-seropositive. Both conserved end residues are part of each CDR3. The order of the fields is J gene, clone size, D gene, V gene, CDR3 protein, CDR3 DNA. A D gene is named only where the DNA matches it firmly. Rows may omit the clone size; those that give it use once, few, many or a size class.

>TRBJ2-3|-|TRBD2|TRBV7-2
CASSRTAGGYTSTDTQYF
TGTGCCAGCAGCCGGACGGCGGGAGGTTACACTAGCACAGATACGCAGTATTTT
>TRBJ2-7|-|TRBD2|TRBV6-4
CASNGLAGDLSYEQYF
TGTGCCAGCAATGGACTAGCGGGTGATTTATCCTACGAGCAGTACTTC
>TRBJ1-5|once|-|TRBV2
CASSAQGGGLNQPQHF
TGTGCCAGCAGTGCGCAGGGAGGTGGTCTTAATCAGCCCCAGCATTTT
>TRBJ2-2|-|TRBD2|TRBV5-1
CASSLSGGNTGELFF
TGCGCCAGCAGCTTGTCGGGGGGGAACACCGGGGAGCTGTTTTTT
>TRBJ2-1|-|TRBD1|TRBV11-2
CASSSLDRGIGEQFF
TGTGCCAGCAGCTCTCTTGACAGGGGAATCGGTGAGCAGTTCTTC
>TRBJ2-2|-|TRBD2|TRBV25-1
CASKGLALSGELFF
TGTGCCAGCAAGGGACTAGCCCTATCCGGGGAGCTGTTTTTT
>TRBJ1-1|-|-|TRBV6-1
CAGTTGLVTEAFF
TGTGCCGGGACCACAGGGCTAGTCACTGAAGCTTTCTTT
>TRBJ1-2|few|TRBD1|TRBV6-4
CASSAAPTGTIYGYTF
TGTGCCAGCAGTGCCGCCCCGACAGGGACGATCTATGGCTACACCTTC
>TRBJ2-1|-|-|TRBV9
CASSVGGEQFF
TGTGCCAGCAGCGTTGGAGGTGAGCAGTTCTTC
>TRBJ2-1|-|TRBD1|TRBV5-6
CASTGTDRYNEQFF
TGTGCCAGCACCGGGACAGATAGATACAATGAGCAGTTCTTC
>TRBJ2-1|few|-|TRBV12-5
CASAYGAAAYNEQFF
TGTGCTAGTGCCTATGGGGCAGCCGCCTACAATGAGCAGTTCTTC
>TRBJ2-1|-|TRBD2|TRBV5-4
CASSLGLAGAGNEQFF
TGTGCCAGCAGCTTGGGACTAGCGGGAGCAGGGAATGAGCAGTTCTTC
>TRBJ2-7|-|-|TRBV18
CASSPAQRNYEQYF
TGTGCCAGCTCACCAGCGCAGCGAAACTACGAGCAGTACTTC
>TRBJ1-1|-|TRBD1|TRBV6-6
CASTQGAATEAFF
TGTGCCAGCACCCAGGGGGCGGCCACTGAAGCTTTCTTT
>TRBJ2-1|-|-|TRBV18
CASSPPGHVVGNEQFF
TGTGCCAGCTCACCCCCGGGACACGTTGTAGGCAATGAGCAGTTCTTC
>TRBJ2-3|-|-|TRBV27
CASRRSDTDTQYF
TGTGCCAGCAGGCGTAGCGACACAGATACGCAGTATTTT
>TRBJ2-7|-|TRBD1|TRBV9
CASSVSGQGAREQYF
TGTGCCAGCAGCGTCTCTGGGCAGGGGGCAAGAGAGCAGTACTTC
>TRBJ2-3|once|-|TRBV28
CASISAGPTDTQYF
TGTGCCAGCATCTCAGCAGGCCCAACAGATACGCAGTATTTT
>TRBJ2-5|-|-|TRBV29-1
CSVVAGRETQYF
TGCAGCGTTGTGGCAGGGCGGGAGACCCAGTACTTC
>TRBJ1-2|few|TRBD1|TRBV4-1
CASSQGRGQGYNYGYTF
TGCGCCAGCAGCCAAGGCCGCGGACAGGGATATAACTATGGCTACACCTTC
>TRBJ2-1|-|TRBD2|TRBV6-5
CASGKRGGYNEQFF
TGTGCCAGCGGAAAGCGGGGGGGTTACAATGAGCAGTTCTTC
>TRBJ1-2|-|TRBD1|TRBV6-5
CASSPGTGVRYGYTF
TGTGCCAGCAGCCCCGGGACAGGGGTTCGATATGGCTACACCTTC